Listed here are 24 T cell receptor beta chains from one sample, sequenced in a study of shared clonotypes between healthy human individuals. TCRdb's table, derived via immunoSEQ multiplex PCR, lists solely in-frame clones and lacks some. This sample has 2 million or so clones, with 90% to 95% found just once. Specimen: naive CD4+ T cells sorted from blood. Subset defined: CD45RA+ positively selected. The receptors originated from a man between 18 and 29 years old in good health.

The J gene is TRBJ2-1, the V gene TRBV28, with TRBD2 matching 13 bases. Germline V gives CDR1 MDHEN, CDR2 SYDVKM. V gave up 5 bases and J gave up 15 bases; unmatched junction bases: 10. The CDR3 consists of 14 residues. CDR3 protein: CASSGRTSGGSRFF. The CDR3 bases are TGTGCCAGCAGTGGAAGGACTAGCGGGGGCTCTAGGTTCTTC.

About this clone itself: This sample includes further DNA sequences coding for the same CDR3. The V and J genes are TRBV7-3 and TRBJ1-5; TRBD1 might be the D (5 bases). Germline V lookup: CDR1 SGHTA, CDR2 FQGTGA. The CDR3 is 15 residues long. Deletions cut 0 bases from V and 0 bases from J, with 6 bases between. CDR3 DNA sequence: TGTGCCAGCAGCTTAACGGGGGATAGCAATCAGCCCCAGCATTTT. It is translated as CASSLTGDSNQPQHF.

The rearrangement joins TRBV1 to TRBJ2-5. TRBV1 is annotated as a pseudogene. There are 13 residues in the CDR3. CDR3 sequence: CTSSQGTQETQYF. The CDR3 nucleotides read TGCACCAGCAGCCAAGGAACCCAAGAGACCCAGTACTTC.

This sequence joins TRBV18 and TRBJ1-1; tentatively, D is TRBD1 (5 bases). The CDR3 runs to 14 residues. The germline V and J ends were trimmed by 3 bases and 0 bases, with 8 bases remaining between them. Germline loops: CDR1 KGHSH, CDR2 LQKENI. CDR3 nucleotide sequence: TGTGCCAGCTCACCTATGACAGTGAACACTGAAGCTTTCTTT. Protein product: CASSPMTVNTEAFF.

The CDR3 loop reads CASGYGGGNTDTQYF. CDR3 coding DNA: TGTGCTAGTGGTTATGGGGGCGGAAACACAGATACGCAGTATTTT. The gene calls are TRBV12-5 and TRBJ2-3, with a possible D match to TRBD1 (6 bases). Trimming removed 4 bases from V and 2 bases from J, with 13 bases in between. Germline values: CDR1 LGHNT, CDR2 FRNRAP. The CDR3 runs to 15 residues.

The chain employs TRBV2 and TRBJ2-7, with 9 bases fitting TRBD1. CDR3 length: 13 amino acids. The V segment lost 7 bases and the J segment 5 bases; nucleotides outside the gene matches: 6. The germline V gene has CDR1 SNHLY and CDR2 FYNNEI. The CDR3 loop is CASIRDRVNEQYF. The CDR3 coding sequence is TGTGCCAGCATTCGGGACAGGGTTAACGAGCAGTACTTC.

The chain links TRBV7-2 to TRBJ1-6; TRBD1 matches 8 bases. Germline V lookup: CDR1 SGHTA, CDR2 FQGNSA. CDR3 length: 13 amino acids. V was clipped by 5 bases and J by 16 bases; unmatched bases: 10. The CDR3 DNA follows: TGTGCCAGCAGCCCCGGGACAGGCCGGGAGCTCCACTTT. It codes for CASSPGTGRELHF.

V gene TRBV11-2 combines with J gene TRBJ2-5, with D hard to call. In germline, CDR1 is SGHAT, CDR2 FQNNGV. This CDR3 is built from 13 residues. Trimming removed 2 bases from V and 4 bases from J, with 8 bases in between. In DNA form, the CDR3 reads TGTGCCAGCAGCTTACCCGTCGGAGAGACCCAGTACTTC. This encodes CASSLPVGETQYF.

This clone occurred once. The chain links TRBV10-3 to TRBJ2-3; D unclear. The CDR3 length is 13 residues. The germline CDR1 and CDR2 sequences are ENHRY and SYGVKD. The V end was cut by 6 bases, the J end by 6 bases, with 13 bases between. The CDR3 sequence: CAISQTTGDTQYF. The CDR3 DNA reads as TGTGCCATCAGCCAAACCACCGGCGATACGCAGTATTTT.

This chain uses TRBV5-1 with TRBJ2-3; 7 nucleotides match TRBD2. This CDR3 spans 16 amino acids. After removal of 0 bases from V and 6 bases from J, the junction contained 10 bases not matched to a gene. Germline V gives CDR1 SGHRS, CDR2 YFSETQ. The CDR3 DNA sequence: TGCGCCAGCAGCTTGGAGGGTGGGAGGGCCCAGGATACGCAGTATTTT. Encoded protein: CASSLEGGRAQDTQYF. Full variable domain (rest looked up from reference TRBV5-1 and TRBJ2-3): KAGVTQTPRYLIKTRGQQVTLSCSPISGHRSVSWYQQTPGQGLQFLFEYFSETQRNKGNFPGRFSGRQFSNSRSEMNVSTLELGDSALYLCASSLEGGRAQDTQYFGPGTRLTVL.

In the case of this clone: The sample has other DNA sequences that encode this CDR3 too. This chain joins TRBV5-4 and TRBJ2-3, with TRBD1 matching 11 bases. Per the germline V gene, CDR1 is SGHNT and CDR2 is YYREEE (reference sequence). CDR3 size: 15 residues. Trimming cost V 3 bases and J 1 base; bases outside gene matches: 1. The DNA for the CDR3 is TGTGCCAGCAGCTGGGGACAGGGGGGCACAGATACGCAGTATTTT. Its protein product is CASSWGQGGTDTQYF.

This chain joins TRBV28 and TRBJ2-7; D unresolved. Germline lookup yields CDR1 MDHEN and CDR2 SYDVKM. V was pared by 6 bases and J by 6 bases, with 6 bases between. The CDR3 consists of 10 residues. In DNA, the CDR3 is TGTGCCAGCAGCGAAGTCGAGCAGTACTTC. It translates to CASSEVEQYF.

The V call is TRBV6-6, the J call TRBJ2-7; 8 bases are shared with TRBD1. This CDR3 comprises 15 residues. Germline V CDR1 and CDR2: MNHNY, SVGAGI (reference sequence). The junction had 9 bases not matched to a gene; V was cut back by 6 bases and J by 2 bases. The CDR3 loop is CASRGAGTGAYEQYF. CDR3 nucleotide sequence: TGTGCCAGCAGAGGGGCCGGGACAGGCGCCTACGAGCAGTACTTC.

The rearrangement links TRBV7-9 to TRBJ1-4; D perhaps matches TRBD1 (6 bases). Germline V CDR1 and CDR2: SEHNR, FQNEAQ (reference sequence). The CDR3 has 14 residues. V was clipped by 5 bases and J by 5 bases, with 12 bases between them. The CDR3 loop is CASSIQGRNEKLFF. The CDR3 bases are TGTGCCAGCAGCATACAGGGCCGGAATGAAAAACTGTTTTTT.

The chain uses TRBV10-1 and TRBJ1-2, with D maybe TRBD1 (5 bases). The V and J ends lost 8 bases and 8 bases respectively, with 9 bases between them. The CDR3 runs to 10 residues. Germline-derived CDR1 and CDR2 are WNHNN and SYGVQD (reference sequence). CDR3 in amino acids: CASGGKGYTF. In DNA, the CDR3 is TGCGCCAGCGGGGGGAAAGGCTACACCTTC.

V usage is TRBV5-1 and J usage is TRBJ2-2, with TRBD2 matching 7 bases. With 2 bases clipped from V and 1 base from J, the junction kept 2 bases outside the gene matches. The length of the CDR3 is 15 residues. Germline V gives CDR1 SGHRS, CDR2 YFSETQ. CDR3 coding DNA: TGCGCCAGCAGCTTCCAGCGGGGGAACACCGGGGAGCTGTTTTTT. It specifies CASSFQRGNTGELFF.

This clone occurred once. The J gene is TRBJ1-1, the V gene TRBV27; 8 bases fit TRBD1. With V trimmed by 0 bases and J by 4 bases, 4 bases remained unmatched. The CDR3 is 15 amino acids. Germline V gene sequence: CDR1 MNHEY, CDR2 SMNVEV (reference sequence). DNA of the CDR3: TGTGCCAGCAGTTTATCCTCAGGGGGCATCACTGAAGCTTTCTTT. Protein product: CASSLSSGGITEAFF.

The chain couples TRBV2 to TRBJ2-6; D is undetermined. This CDR3 region has 14 residues. The V end lost 3 bases, the J end lost 0 bases, and 3 bases lay between the germline ends. From germline, CDR1 is SNHLY and CDR2 FYNNEI. The CDR3: CASSDFSGANVLTF. Written as DNA, the CDR3 is TGTGCCAGCAGTGACTTCTCTGGGGCCAACGTCCTGACTTTC. Full variable domain (rest looked up from reference TRBV2 and TRBJ2-6): EPEVTQTPSHQVTQMGQEVILRCVPISNHLYFYWYRQILGQKVEFLVSFYNNEISEKSEIFDDQFSVERPDGSNFTLKIRSTKLEDSAMYFCASSDFSGANVLTFGAGSRLTVL.

DNA for the CDR3: TGCGCCAGCAGTGAAAATAGCGGGGGCCAAGAGACCCAGTACTTC. This encodes CASSENSGGQETQYF. The chain couples TRBV10-2 to TRBJ2-5, with 9 bases that match TRBD2. J lost 1 base, V lost 3 bases, and 3 bases had no gene match. Germline V lookup: CDR1 WSHSY, CDR2 SAAADI. The CDR3 totals 15 residues.

Of note for this clone: At one end the junction does not follow the germline gene, possibly because of a read error. This chain connects TRBV5-3 to TRBJ1-3, with D unresolved. TRBV5-3 is labeled an ORF, and its function is uncertain. This CDR3 contains 12 residues. CDR3 residues: CASSLYENTIYF. Here the CDR3 DNA reads TGTGCCAGCAGCTTGTACGAGAACACCATATATTTT.

The rearrangement links TRBV7-2 to TRBJ1-3; D unresolved. CDR3 length: 15 amino acids. Germline V gene lookup returns CDR1 SGHTA and CDR2 FQGNSA. V lost 1 base, J lost 0 bases, and 7 bases lay in between. CDR3 amino acids: CASSLVLSSGNTIYF. In nucleotides, the CDR3 is TGTGCCAGCAGCTTAGTCCTTAGCTCTGGAAACACCATATATTTT.

The chain recombines TRBV5-1 with TRBJ2-3, with 7 bases fitting TRBD1. The CDR3 extends over 15 amino acids. Germline CDR1 and CDR2: SGHRS and YFSETQ. J gave up 5 bases and V 2 bases, and 8 bases lay outside the gene matches. This CDR3 reads CASSLTGAPGDTQYF. CDR3 bases: TGCGCCAGCAGCTTAACAGGGGCCCCCGGAGATACGCAGTATTTT.

This clone came up many times. The CDR3 DNA sequence: TGTGCCAGCAGCCGACTAGACAGGGCTCCCCCCGGGCAGTACTTC. It is translated as CASSRLDRAPPGQYF. V is TRBV5-6 and J is TRBJ2-7; D perhaps matches TRBD1 (7 bases). Trimming removed 4 bases at V and 9 bases at J, with 23 bases between. The CDR3 sequence is 15 residues long. Germline loops: CDR1 SGHDT, CDR2 YYEEEE.

The V gene is TRBV29-1, the J gene TRBJ1-2, with unresolved D. The CDR3 has 13 residues. V was shortened by 7 bases and J by 4 bases, with 16 bases between the two germline ends. The germline CDR1 and CDR2 sequences are SQVTM and ANQGSEA. The CDR3 reads CSALPPNSYGYTF. CDR3 DNA sequence: TGCAGCGCTCTCCCTCCGAATTCCTATGGCTACACCTTC.